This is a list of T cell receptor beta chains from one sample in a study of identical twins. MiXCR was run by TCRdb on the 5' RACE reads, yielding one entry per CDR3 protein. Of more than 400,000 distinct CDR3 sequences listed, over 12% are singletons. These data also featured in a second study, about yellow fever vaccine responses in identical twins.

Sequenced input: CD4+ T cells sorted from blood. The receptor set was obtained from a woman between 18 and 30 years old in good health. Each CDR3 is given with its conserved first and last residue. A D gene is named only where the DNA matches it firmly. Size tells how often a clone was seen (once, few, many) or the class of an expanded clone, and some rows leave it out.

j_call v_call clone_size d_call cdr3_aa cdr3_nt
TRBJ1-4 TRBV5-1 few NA CASSLAGSNEKLFF TGCGCCAGCAGCTTGGCCGGCAGTAATGAAAAACTGTTTTTT
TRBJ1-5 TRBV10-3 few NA CAITEGNQPQHF TGTGCCATCACCGAGGGGAATCAGCCCCAGCATTTT
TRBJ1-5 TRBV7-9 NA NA CASSTDGALSNQPQHF TGTGCCAGCAGCACAGACGGGGCTCTAAGCAATCAGCCCCAGCATTTT
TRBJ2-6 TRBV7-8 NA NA CASSLAGTTTSGANVLTF TGTGCCAGCAGCTTAGCCGGGACAACCACCTCTGGGGCCAACGTCCTGACTTTC
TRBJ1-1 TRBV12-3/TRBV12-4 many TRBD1 CASSLGQVGTEAFF TGTGCCAGCAGTCTGGGACAGGTGGGCACTGAAGCTTTCTTT
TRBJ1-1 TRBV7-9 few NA CASSPNRDGGEAFF TGTGCCAGCAGCCCGAACCGGGACGGCGGTGAAGCTTTCTTT
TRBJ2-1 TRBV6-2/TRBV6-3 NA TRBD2 CASSYIMVAGASSSYNEQFF TGTGCCAGCAGTTATATCATGGTAGCGGGAGCGTCGAGCTCCTACAATGAGCAGTTCTTC
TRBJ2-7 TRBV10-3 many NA CAIRGGTQVHEQYF TGTGCCATCAGAGGAGGGACCCAAGTCCACGAGCAGTACTTC
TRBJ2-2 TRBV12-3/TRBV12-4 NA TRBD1 CASNGQGAVTTGELFF TGTGCCAGCAACGGACAGGGGGCTGTCACGACCGGGGAGCTGTTTTTT
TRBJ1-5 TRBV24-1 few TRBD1 CATSDTGTGFNQPQHF TGTGCCACCAGTGACACCGGGACAGGCTTCAATCAGCCCCAGCATTTT
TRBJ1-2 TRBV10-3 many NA CAISAGNYGYTF TGTGCCATCAGTGCTGGGAACTATGGCTACACCTTC
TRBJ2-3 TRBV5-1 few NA CASSLGRTADTDTQYF TGCGCCAGCAGCCTTGGACGGACTGCCGACACAGATACGCAGTATTTT
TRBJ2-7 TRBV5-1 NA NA CASSLSNSYEQYF TGCGCCAGCAGCTTGAGCAACTCCTACGAGCAGTACTTC
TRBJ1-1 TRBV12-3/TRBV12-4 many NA CASSLLENTEAFF TGTGCCAGCAGCTTACTAGAGAACACTGAAGCTTTCTTT
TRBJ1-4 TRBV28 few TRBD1 CASSIRQGINEKLFF TGTGCCAGCAGTATCCGACAGGGAATAAATGAAAAACTGTTTTTT
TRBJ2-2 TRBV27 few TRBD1 CASRTDRAIGTGELFF TGTGCCAGCAGGACCGACAGGGCTATTGGCACCGGGGAGCTGTTTTTT
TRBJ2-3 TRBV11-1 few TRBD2 CASSRSGGRSTDTQYF TGTGCCAGCAGCCGAAGCGGGGGCCGTAGCACAGATACGCAGTATTTT
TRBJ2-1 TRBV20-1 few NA CSARGLYNEQFF TGCAGTGCTAGAGGTCTGTACAATGAGCAGTTCTTC
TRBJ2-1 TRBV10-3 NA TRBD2 CAISFSGGNEQFF TGTGCCATCAGTTTCTCGGGAGGCAATGAGCAGTTCTTC
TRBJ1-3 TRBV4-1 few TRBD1 CASSQGGRGIGNTIYF TGCGCCAGCAGTCAGGGGGGCAGGGGCATCGGAAACACCATATATTTT
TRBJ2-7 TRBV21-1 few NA CASSVPGQGFEQYF TGTGCCAGCAGCGTACCGGGACAGGGGTTCGAGCAGTACTTC
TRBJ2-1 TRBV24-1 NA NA CATSILGLGEQFF TGTGCCACCAGTATTTTGGGTCTCGGTGAGCAGTTCTTC
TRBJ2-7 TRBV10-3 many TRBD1 CAISEEQGNIHYEQYF TGTGCCATCAGTGAGGAACAGGGGAACATACACTACGAGCAGTACTTC
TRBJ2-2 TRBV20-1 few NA CSAREGGEVGELFF TGCAGTGCTAGAGAAGGCGGGGAGGTCGGGGAGCTGTTTTTT
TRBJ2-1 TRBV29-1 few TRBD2 CSVEVWGLAGDNEQFF TGCAGCGTTGAAGTCTGGGGACTAGCGGGAGACAATGAGCAGTTCTTC
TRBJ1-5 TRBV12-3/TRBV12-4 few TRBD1 CASSKYLTGLDNQPQHF TGTGCCAGCAGTAAATACCTGACAGGGTTGGACAATCAGCCCCAGCATTTT
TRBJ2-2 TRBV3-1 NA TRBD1 CASRQGAGAGELFF TGTGCCAGCAGACAGGGGGCCGGAGCCGGGGAGCTGTTTTTT
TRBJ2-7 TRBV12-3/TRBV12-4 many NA CASSFRQVYEQYF TGTGCCAGCAGTTTTAGACAGGTCTACGAGCAGTACTTC
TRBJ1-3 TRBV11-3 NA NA CASSLGAQNPGNTIYF TGTGCCAGCAGCTTAGGGGCTCAAAATCCTGGAAACACCATATATTTT
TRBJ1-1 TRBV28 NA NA CASSLPPGGTEAFF TGTGCCAGCAGTTTACCCCCCGGGGGCACTGAAGCTTTCTTT
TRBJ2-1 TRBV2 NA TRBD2 CASSMGLAGGPEFF TGTGCCAGCAGTATGGGACTAGCGGGAGGGCCCGAGTTCTTC
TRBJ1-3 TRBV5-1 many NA CASSPGGSGNTIYF TGTGCCAGCAGCCCTGGGGGTTCTGGAAACACCATATATTTT
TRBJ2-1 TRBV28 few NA CASNAGQLYNEQFF TGTGCCAGCAATGCGGGGCAGTTATACAATGAGCAGTTCTTC
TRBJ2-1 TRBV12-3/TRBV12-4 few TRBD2 CASSPRTVTRGLAGDNEQFF TGTGCCAGCAGTCCCAGGACCGTTACCCGAGGACTAGCGGGAGACAATGAGCAGTTCTTC
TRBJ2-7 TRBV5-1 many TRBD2 CASSLGLAGGTYEQYF TGCGCCAGCAGCTTGGGGCTAGCGGGAGGGACCTACGAGCAGTACTTC
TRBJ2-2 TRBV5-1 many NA CASSLSTTANTGELFF TGCGCCAGCAGCTTGTCAACTACTGCGAACACCGGGGAGCTGTTTTTT
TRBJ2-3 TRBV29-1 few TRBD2 CSVPSGRASSADTQYF TGCAGCGTCCCTAGCGGGAGGGCCTCATCTGCAGATACGCAGTATTTT
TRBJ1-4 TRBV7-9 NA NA CASSLAQGINEKLFF TGTGCCAGCAGCTTAGCGCAGGGGATAAATGAAAAACTGTTTTTT
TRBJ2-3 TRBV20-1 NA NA CSAREHRLSRADTQYF TGCAGTGCTAGAGAACACCGACTTAGCAGGGCAGATACGCAGTATTTT
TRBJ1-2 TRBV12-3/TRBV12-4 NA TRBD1 CASRVAIGTANYGYTF TGTGCCAGCAGGGTGGCCATAGGGACAGCGAACTATGGCTACACCTTC
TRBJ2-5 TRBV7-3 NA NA CASSLGLGPQTQYF TGTGCCAGCAGCTTAGGGCTAGGCCCACAGACCCAGTACTTC
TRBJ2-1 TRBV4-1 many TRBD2 CASSQVLRTSGTNEQFF TGCGCCAGCAGCCAAGTCCTCCGGACTAGCGGAACCAATGAGCAGTTCTTC
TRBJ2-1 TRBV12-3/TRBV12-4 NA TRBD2 CASSLSGRAGNEQFF TGTGCCAGCAGTTTAAGCGGGAGGGCCGGGAATGAGCAGTTCTTC